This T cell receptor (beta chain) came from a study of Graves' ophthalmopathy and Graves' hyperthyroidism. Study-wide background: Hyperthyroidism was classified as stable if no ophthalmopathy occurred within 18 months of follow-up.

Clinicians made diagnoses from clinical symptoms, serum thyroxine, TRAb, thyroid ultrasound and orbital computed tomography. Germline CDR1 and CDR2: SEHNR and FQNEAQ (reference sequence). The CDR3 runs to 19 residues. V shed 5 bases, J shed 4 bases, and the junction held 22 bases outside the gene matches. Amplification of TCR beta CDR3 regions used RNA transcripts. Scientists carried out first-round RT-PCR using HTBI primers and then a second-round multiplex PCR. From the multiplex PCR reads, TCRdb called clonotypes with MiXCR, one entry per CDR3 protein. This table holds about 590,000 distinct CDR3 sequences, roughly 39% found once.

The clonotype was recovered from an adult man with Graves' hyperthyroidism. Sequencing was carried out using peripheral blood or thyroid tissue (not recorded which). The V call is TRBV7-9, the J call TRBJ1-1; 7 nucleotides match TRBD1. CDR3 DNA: TGTGCCAGCAGCCTCCCCCTCGACAGGGTAAAAAAGGGGGGCACTGAAGCTTTCTTT. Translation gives CASSLPLDRVKKGGTEAFF.